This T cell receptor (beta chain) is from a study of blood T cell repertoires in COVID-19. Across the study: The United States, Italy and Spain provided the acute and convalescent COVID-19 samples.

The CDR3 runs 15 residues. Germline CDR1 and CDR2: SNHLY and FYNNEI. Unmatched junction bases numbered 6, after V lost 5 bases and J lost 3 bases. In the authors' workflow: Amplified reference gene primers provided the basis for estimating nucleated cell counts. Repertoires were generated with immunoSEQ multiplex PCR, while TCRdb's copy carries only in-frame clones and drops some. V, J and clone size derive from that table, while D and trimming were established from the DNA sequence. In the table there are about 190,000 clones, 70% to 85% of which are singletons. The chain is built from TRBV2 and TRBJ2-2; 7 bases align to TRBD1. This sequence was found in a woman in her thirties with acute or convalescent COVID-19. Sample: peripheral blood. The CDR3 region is CASSPTGIYTGELFF. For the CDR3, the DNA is TGTGCCAGCAGTCCGACAGGGATTTACACCGGGGAGCTGTTTTTT.